This TCR beta chain was recorded in a study of blood T cell repertoires in COVID-19. Study context: COVID-19 samples collected from the United States, Italy and Spain covered acute and convalescent phases. Sample material is recorded as cDNA or gDNA derived from T cells, B-cell-depleted T cells, or PBMCs.

Trimming took off 0 bases at V and 8 bases at J, with 10 bases between the two ends. The CDR3 runs 13 residues. CDR1 is ENHRY and CDR2 is SYGVKD in the germline V gene. Original handling: The authors estimated nucleated cell counts from reference gene primer amplification. Only in-frame clones appear in the TCRdb table, and some are missing; sequencing was by immunoSEQ multiplex PCR. V and J calls and clone size are those listed in that table; D and trimming were worked out from the DNA. Here the sample spans about 330,000 clones, more than 70% being singletons. The chain joins TRBV10-3 to TRBJ1-2; D possibly corresponds to TRBD1 (5 bases). This TCR came from a woman aged 45 to 65 with acute or convalescent COVID-19. Sequences were obtained from peripheral blood. CDR3 coding DNA: TGTGCCATCAGTGAGTCGGGGCGCCCGGGCTACACCTTC. It encodes CAISESGRPGYTF.